This is a list of T cell receptor beta chains from one sample in a study of tumor and adjacent non-tumor tissue in lung cancer. TCRdb fed the multiplex PCR reads into MiXCR, producing one record per CDR3 protein. The table includes some 97,000 distinct CDR3 sequences, approximately 60% detected once. The specimen sequenced was distant non-tumor lung tissue. The receptors stem from a man under 40 with non-small cell lung cancer. CDR3s include the opening cysteine and the closing phenylalanine or tryptophan. Where a row states a size, it is once, few, many or the class of an expanded clone; other rows omit it.

clone size | V gene | CDR3 protein
hyperexpanded | TRBV29-1 | CSVDVAGAILGGYTF
NA | TRBV4-3 | CASSQGQEVYRHNCYTF
NA | TRBV12-3/TRBV12-4 | CADQAGMNTEAFF
medium-sized | TRBV29-1 | CSVVRSAWSSYNEQFF
many | TRBV20-1 | CSARKAGTLMNTEAFF
NA | TRBV12-3/TRBV12-4 | CASSLGDTMNTEAFF
NA | TRBV20-1 | CSVRDMKAMNTEAFF
NA | TRBV28 | CVILDSQETQYF
NA | TRBV29-1 | CSTSDNRTYGYTF
once | TRBV20-1 | CNARLEGDTGELFF
once | TRBV11-2 | CVSCRGTGALEQYF
NA | TRBV11-2 | CTSGRGTDERYF
NA | TRBV4-3 | CASSQESSSRANVLTF
NA | TRBV10-1 | CVSSEISGTRIGQYF
NA | TRBV11-3 | CACSPTPGNGQFF
few | TRBV6-5 | CVSSYSLDTQYF
NA | TRBV12-3/TRBV12-4 | CASSLGAGGIGDTLYF
few | TRBV11-2 | CASSLEVWHGTVQETQYF
once | TRBV6-2/TRBV6-3 | CASYRSAGDDYTF
NA | TRBV24-1 | CATSDPLSNQPQYF
NA | TRBV11-1 | CACSLETNEQFF
NA | TRBV5-5 | CARSLVTASDTEAFF
NA | TRBV11-2 | CASSLTGVNGYAF
NA | TRBV12-3/TRBV12-4 | CTSSPQGAERETQYF
NA | TRBV11-2 | CASSSSEKTQYF
NA | TRBV28 | CASMQINTDTQYF
many | TRBV11-1 | CASSLEWGNEQFF
many | TRBV29-1 | CSVYRGESYEQYF
few | TRBV24-1 | CATSDDDRGPNEQYF
NA | TRBV11-2 | CASSPVLDTQYF
NA | TRBV2 | CASSGQAVTNTEAFF
NA | TRBV6-5 | CASSLELTGGGGYTF
medium-sized | TRBV12-3/TRBV12-4 | CASTRTSGGAGNEQFF